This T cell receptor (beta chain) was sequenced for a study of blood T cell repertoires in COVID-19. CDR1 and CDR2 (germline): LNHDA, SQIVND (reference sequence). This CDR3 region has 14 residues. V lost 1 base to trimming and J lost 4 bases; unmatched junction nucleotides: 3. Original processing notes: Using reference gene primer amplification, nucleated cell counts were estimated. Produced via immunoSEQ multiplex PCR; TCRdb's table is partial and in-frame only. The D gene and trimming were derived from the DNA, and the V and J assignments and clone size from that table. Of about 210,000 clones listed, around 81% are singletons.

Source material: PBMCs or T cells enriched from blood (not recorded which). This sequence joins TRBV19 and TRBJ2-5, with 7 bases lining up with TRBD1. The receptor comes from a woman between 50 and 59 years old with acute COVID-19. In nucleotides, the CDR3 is TGTGCCAGTAGTATAGGGTCAGGGGGAGAGACCCAGTACTTC. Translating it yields CASSIGSGGETQYF.